This T cell receptor beta chain stems from a study of OX40 agonist ivuxolimab in advanced cancers. The method was immunoSEQ multiplex PCR; TCRdb's version includes in-frame clones alone and lacks a portion of them. The repertoire includes 14,000 to 15,000 clones, 91% of them detected once, and about 23% sits in the top ten. CDR3 length: 14 amino acids. The germline V and J ends were trimmed by 8 bases and 1 base, with 11 bases remaining between them. CDR1 is SNHLY and CDR2 is FYNNEI in the germline V gene. The sequence came from an adult with an advanced solid tumor such as melanoma, head and neck, liver or kidney cancer. The sample was CD4+ or CD8+ T cells sorted from blood, taken in a trial of the OX40 agonist ivuxolimab. V is TRBV2 and J is TRBJ2-2; no reliable D call. The CDR3 DNA reads TGTGCCAGCCGTGCAGCTATGAACACCGGGGAGCTGTTTTTT. It specifies CASRAAMNTGELFF.